This T cell receptor beta chain was sequenced during a study of human T cells and chemical hapten exposure. The overall study: Per-sample TCR yield variability stemmed mainly from small pooled library volume differences.

The time point here: pre-sensitization, week 0. Noted treatment: therapeutic diphenylcyclopropenone sensitization with weekly scalp DPC. Blood sampling preceded each patch test application. Per germline, CDR1 MDHEN and CDR2 SYDVKM. With 3 bases removed from V and 0 bases from J, the gap between germline ends came to 6 bases. This CDR3 has 13 amino acids. TCRdb reprocessed the RACE reads with MiXCR, giving one entry per CDR3 protein. The sample yields some 250,000 distinct CDR3 sequences, approximately 7.5% seen once. This sequence originates from a young man with alopecia areata. Some clones in this sample may be carry-over from other donors' samples. This specimen consisted of whole blood, obtained in connection with sensitization to the hapten diphenylcyclopropenone (DPC). The V gene is TRBV28, the J gene TRBJ2-7; a possible D gene is TRBD1 (6 bases). This CDR3 is CASSLGASYEQYF. As DNA, the CDR3 is TGTGCCAGCAGTTTGGGGGCCTCCTACGAGCAGTACTTC.